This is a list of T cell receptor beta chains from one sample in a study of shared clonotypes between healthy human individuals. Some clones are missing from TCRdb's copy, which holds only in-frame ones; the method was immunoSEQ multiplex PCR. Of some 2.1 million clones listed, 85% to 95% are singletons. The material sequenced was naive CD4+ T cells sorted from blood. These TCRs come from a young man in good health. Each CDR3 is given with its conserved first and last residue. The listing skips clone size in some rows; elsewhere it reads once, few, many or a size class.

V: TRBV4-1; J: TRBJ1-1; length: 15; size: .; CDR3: CASSHSVPGNTEAFF
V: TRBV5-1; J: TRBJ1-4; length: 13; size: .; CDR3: CASSRGQNEKLFF
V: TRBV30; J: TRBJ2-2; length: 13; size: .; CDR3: CALSRGSTGELFF
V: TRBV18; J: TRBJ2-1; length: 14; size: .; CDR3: CASTRTSGSNEQFF
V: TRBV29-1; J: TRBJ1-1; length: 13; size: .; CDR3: CSGGTGVRTEAFF
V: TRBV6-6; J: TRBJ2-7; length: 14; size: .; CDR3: CASSFSAQSYEQYF
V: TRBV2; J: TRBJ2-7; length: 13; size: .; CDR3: CASSEDLRFEQYF
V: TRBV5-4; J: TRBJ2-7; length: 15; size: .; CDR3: CASSLEPPSAYEQYF
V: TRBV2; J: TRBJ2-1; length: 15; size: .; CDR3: CASSRGGASDNEQFF
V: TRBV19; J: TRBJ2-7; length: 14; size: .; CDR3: CASRRSQGSYEQYF
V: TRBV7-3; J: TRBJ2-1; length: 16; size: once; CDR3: CASSPPGTGGYNEQFF
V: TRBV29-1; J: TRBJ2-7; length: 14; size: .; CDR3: CSVTDRARAYEQYF
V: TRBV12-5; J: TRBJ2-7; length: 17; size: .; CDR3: CASGLGKGAQGSYEQYF
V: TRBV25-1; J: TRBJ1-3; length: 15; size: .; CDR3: CASSETAGLGNTIYF
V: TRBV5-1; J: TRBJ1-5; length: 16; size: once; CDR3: CASSLDPGGSNQPQHF
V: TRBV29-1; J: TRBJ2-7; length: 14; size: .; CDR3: CSARGLISDYEQYF
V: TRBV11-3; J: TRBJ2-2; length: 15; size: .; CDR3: CASSPAGGLAGELFF
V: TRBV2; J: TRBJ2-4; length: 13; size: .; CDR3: CASSGGRENIQYF
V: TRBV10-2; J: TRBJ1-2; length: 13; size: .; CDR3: CASGRGQGGGYTF
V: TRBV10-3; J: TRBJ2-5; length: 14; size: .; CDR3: CAISEPRVGETQYF
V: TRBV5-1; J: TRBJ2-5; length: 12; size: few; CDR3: CASSLEGETQYF
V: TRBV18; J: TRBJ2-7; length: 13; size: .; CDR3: CASSPHRESEQYF
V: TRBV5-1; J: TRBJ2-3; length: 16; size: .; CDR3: CASSLKSGGFTDTQYF
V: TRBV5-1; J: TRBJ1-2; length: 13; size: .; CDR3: CASSSGGWRGYTF
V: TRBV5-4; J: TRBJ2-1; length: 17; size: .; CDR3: CASSLGVATSSYNEQFF
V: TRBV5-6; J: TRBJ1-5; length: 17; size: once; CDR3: CASSLFTGTGANQPQHF
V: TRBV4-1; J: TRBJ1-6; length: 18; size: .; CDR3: CASSQDGAGTADNSPLHF
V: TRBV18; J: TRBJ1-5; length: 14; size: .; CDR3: CASSPDTGNQPQHF
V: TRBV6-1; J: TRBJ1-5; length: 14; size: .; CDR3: CASSERAGNQPQHF
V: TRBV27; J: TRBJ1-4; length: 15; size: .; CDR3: CASSSGQGAREKLFF
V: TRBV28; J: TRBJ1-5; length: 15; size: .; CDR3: CASSLQGEGNQPQHF
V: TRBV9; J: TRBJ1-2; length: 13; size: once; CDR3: CASSVGPNYGYTF
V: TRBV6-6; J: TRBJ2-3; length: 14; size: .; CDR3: CASKQGRDTDTQYF
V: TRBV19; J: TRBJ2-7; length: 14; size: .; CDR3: CASSMEAGGYEQYF
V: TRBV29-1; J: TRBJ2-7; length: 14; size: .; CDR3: CSVLGRNEAYEQYF
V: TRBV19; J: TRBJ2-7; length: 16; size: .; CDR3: CASSTPAEGSSYEQYF
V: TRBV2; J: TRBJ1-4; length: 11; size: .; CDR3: CASSPQEKLFF
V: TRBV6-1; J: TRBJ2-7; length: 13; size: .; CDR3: CASIGRDSYEQYF
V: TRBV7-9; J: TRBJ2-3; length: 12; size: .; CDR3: CASSFNRDTQYF
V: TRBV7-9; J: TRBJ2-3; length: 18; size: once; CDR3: CASSSPRDSWDLWDTQYF
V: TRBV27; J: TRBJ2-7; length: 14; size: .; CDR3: CASRGPSSDYEQYF
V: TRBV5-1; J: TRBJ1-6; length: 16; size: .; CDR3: CASSLAGISYNSPLHF